This T cell receptor beta chain was sequenced in a study of blood T cell repertoires in COVID-19 (dated by TCRdb to about 2020). For context, the study as a whole: Samples covering the acute and convalescent phases of COVID-19 were provided by collaborators in the United States, Italy and Spain. The repertoires were released in a freely available public database intended as a resource for research on the immune response to SARS-CoV-2. Where available, HLA class I and class II types were obtained from metadata supplied by the sample provider rather than from assay-based typing. Deeply sampled blood TCRbeta repertoires from subjects exposed to, actively infected with, or recovered from COVID-19 were included in the dataset. Sample metadata almost always included a de-identified subject ID, COVID-19 status, age in years and sex. Samples were obtained from the ongoing ImmuneRACE study (first 160 participants) and from over 1,000 subjects provided by 6 global collaborators. The material from the prospective study consisted of cDNA or gDNA derived from T cells, B-cell-depleted T cells, or PBMCs.

Note on this clone: Its antigen remains undetermined. The input lacks base qualities; no much larger clone sits a single base away.

Broader findings and caveats from the paper: The amount of clinical and demographic metadata varied by source and participant and was provided uncurated.

Reading from cysteine to phenylalanine, the CDR3 counts 13 amino acids. Only the CDR3 portion is preserved as DNA: 39 bases, with reading frame beginning at the first base. V loses 4 bases, J loses 4 bases, and the germline ends lie 8 bases apart. The germline V gene sets CDR1 to SGHAT and CDR2 to FQNNGV. TCRbeta CDR3 regions were amplified from genomic DNA using the immunoSEQ Assay, a bias-controlled multiplex PCR. As for how the authors treated the data: The number of nucleated cells in each sample was estimated by amplification of reference gene primers within the assay. To quantify the absolute abundance of each unique TCRbeta CDR3 rearrangement, sequence reads were collapsed and filtered. For each sample, productive Simpson clonality was calculated by taking the square root of Simpson's diversity index across productive rearrangements. As stored in TCRdb, this immuneACCESS dataset retains in-frame rearrangements with V and J assigned. A fraction of the clones does not appear; measured against another copy, unresolved V genes explain less than half of the discrepancy, and the remainder lacks a known reason. That table gives V, J and clone size, and the DNA gave D and trimming. The sample yields roughly 410,000 clones; 89% were counted once. The top ten hold about 1.6% of the sample.

In Seattle, one collaborating source enrolled patients while the infection was active and tracked those patients longitudinally over the course of disease. Each collaborating institution followed its own protocols to collect whole blood in K2EDTA tubes. For TCRbeta analysis, collaborators shipped samples as frozen whole blood, isolated PBMCs, or DNA extracted from either of those sample types. This receptor was obtained from a woman in her thirties or forties with COVID-19, enrolled during active disease. Sequenced material: peripheral blood. The rearrangement combines TRBV11-2 with TRBJ2-1, with TRBD1 perhaps the D gene, on 6 matching bases. For the CDR3, the sequence is CASSSDSYNEQFF. At the DNA level, the sequence is TGTGCCAGCAGCTCGGACAGTTACAATGAGCAGTTCTTC.